These T cell receptor beta chains were read from a single sample in a study of shared clonotypes between healthy human individuals. Measured with immunoSEQ multiplex PCR; TCRdb has only the in-frame clones, and not every one. The sample carries hundreds of thousands of clones, around 75% recorded once. Sequencing was performed on PBMCs. The receptors derive from a woman aged 40 to 49 in good health. Some clones in this sample may be carry-over from other donors' samples. Both conserved end residues are part of each CDR3. The D gene is left open where the match is weak. Clone size is given for some rows only: seen once, a few or many times, or a class if the clone is expanded.

D gene,V gene,clone size,J gene,CDR3 protein,CDR3 DNA
.,TRBV7-9,.,TRBJ1-4,CASSPRGLGEKLFF,TGTGCCAGCAGCCCACGAGGGCTAGGTGAAAAACTGTTTTTT
.,TRBV29-1,.,TRBJ2-3,CSVNPTDTQYF,TGCAGCGTAAACCCCACGGATACGCAGTATTTT
TRBD2,TRBV28,.,TRBJ2-5,CASSTPAGGQETQYF,TGTGCCAGCTCAACCCCCGCGGGGGGCCAAGAGACCCAGTACTTC
TRBD1,TRBV5-1,.,TRBJ2-7,CASSSGQGDYEQYF,TGCGCCAGCAGCTCTGGACAGGGGGATTACGAGCAGTACTTC
.,TRBV6-5,few,TRBJ1-1,CASSYSGLRNTEAFF,TGTGCCAGCAGTTACTCGGGACTGAGGAACACTGAAGCTTTCTTT
.,TRBV2,few,TRBJ2-2,CASSEIGTGELFF,TGTGCCAGCAGTGAAATAGGGACCGGGGAGCTGTTTTTT
TRBD2,TRBV18,.,TRBJ2-7,CASSLAGGPVGYEQYF,TGTGCCAGCTCACTAGCGGGAGGGCCTGTCGGTTACGAGCAGTACTTC
TRBD2,TRBV5-1,.,TRBJ2-5,CASSASGVAFQETQYF,TGCGCCAGCAGCGCTAGCGGAGTTGCCTTTCAAGAGACCCAGTACTTC
TRBD2,TRBV6-1,.,TRBJ2-7,CASSVLAGGPDEQYF,TGTGCCAGCAGTGTTTTAGCGGGAGGGCCTGACGAGCAGTACTTC
.,TRBV29-1,once,TRBJ2-7,CSVESSSFGEQYF,TGCAGCGTTGAGTCGAGTAGCTTTGGCGAGCAGTACTTC
.,TRBV6-1,.,TRBJ1-2,CASSPRTEWNYGYTF,TGTGCCAGCAGTCCGCGGACAGAGTGGAACTATGGCTACACCTTC
.,TRBV18,few,TRBJ1-2,CASSFLLDTSSDGYTF,TGTGCCAGCTCATTTCTCCTGGACACCTCCTCCGATGGCTACACCTTC
TRBD1,TRBV28,.,TRBJ1-5,CASSPDRAVGQPQHF,TGTGCCAGCAGTCCAGACAGGGCCGTTGGTCAGCCCCAGCATTTT
TRBD1,TRBV27,.,TRBJ2-7,CASSQTGDEQYF,TGTGCCAGCAGTCAGACAGGGGACGAGCAGTACTTC
.,TRBV5-5,.,TRBJ2-1,CASSYPGSYNEQFF,TGTGCCAGCAGCTACCCCGGGTCCTACAATGAGCAGTTCTTC
TRBD2,TRBV11-2,.,TRBJ2-7,CASSLGGTSGFYEQYF,TGTGCCAGCAGCTTAGGTGGGACTAGCGGGTTCTACGAGCAGTACTTC
.,TRBV7-7,.,TRBJ2-5,CASSLLGNQETQYF,TGTGCTAGCAGCTTACTAGGGAACCAAGAGACCCAGTACTTC
TRBD1,TRBV5-8,few,TRBJ2-7,CASSLTDRVYF,TGTGCCAGCAGCTTAACGGACAGGGTATACTTC
.,TRBV6-5,.,TRBJ2-3,CASFGAGTDTQYF,TGTGCCAGCTTCGGGGCTGGCACAGATACGCAGTATTTT
.,TRBV19,.,TRBJ2-4,CASSKYQGIKNIQYF,TGTGCCAGTAGTAAGTACCAGGGAATCAAAAACATTCAGTACTTC
TRBD1,TRBV5-1,.,TRBJ1-4,CASSSGTGLEKLFF,TGCGCCAGCAGCTCGGGGACAGGGCTGGAAAAACTGTTTTTT
.,TRBV7-6,.,TRBJ1-2,CASSLSPVNYGYTF,TGTGCCAGCAGCTTATCGCCGGTTAACTATGGCTACACCTTC
.,TRBV5-8,once,TRBJ1-2,CASIRRGNGYGYTF,TGTGCCAGCATTAGGAGGGGCAATGGGTATGGCTACACCTTC
.,TRBV6-5,.,TRBJ2-1,CASSSASEAYNEQFF,TGTGCCAGCAGTTCTGCTAGCGAAGCCTACAATGAGCAGTTCTTC
TRBD1,TRBV9,.,TRBJ2-7,CASSVAVRTGSHEQYF,TGTGCCAGCAGCGTAGCGGTACGGACAGGGTCCCACGAGCAGTACTTC
.,TRBV2,.,TRBJ1-2,CASSAVTPDYGYTF,TGTGCCAGCAGTGCAGTTACACCCGACTATGGCTACACCTTC
.,TRBV19,.,TRBJ1-5,CASSDRTASNQPQHF,TGTGCCAGTAGTGACCGGACAGCGAGCAATCAGCCCCAGCATTTT
.,TRBV19,once,TRBJ1-5,CASVLRGTNQPQHF,TGTGCCAGTGTTTTAAGGGGCACTAATCAGCCCCAGCATTTT
.,TRBV15,once,TRBJ2-5,CATSRDLTGQETQYF,TGTGCCACCAGCAGAGATCTCACAGGACAAGAGACCCAGTACTTC
.,TRBV25-1,once,TRBJ2-1,CASKDERGLRFEQFF,TGTGCCAGCAAAGACGAACGGGGACTTAGGTTTGAGCAGTTCTTC
.,TRBV9,.,TRBJ1-5,CASSHRDSNQPQHF,TGTGCCAGCAGCCACCGGGACAGCAATCAGCCCCAGCATTTT
.,TRBV28,.,TRBJ1-4,CASSLAGTNEKLFF,TGTGCCAGCAGTTTAGCGGGCACTAATGAAAAACTGTTTTTT
.,TRBV11-1,.,TRBJ1-5,CASSLGFRGATNQPQHF,TGTGCCAGCAGCTTAGGTTTTCGGGGCGCCACGAATCAGCCCCAGCATTTT
TRBD2,TRBV6-5,.,TRBJ2-1,CASSRGTSGSNEQFF,TGTGCCAGCAGTCGCGGGACTAGCGGGAGTAATGAGCAGTTCTTC
.,TRBV9,.,TRBJ2-7,CASPEAGKTRQVPYEQYF,TGTGCCAGCCCCGAAGCTGGTAAGACTAGGCAGGTTCCCTACGAGCAGTACTTC
TRBD2,TRBV9,.,TRBJ2-1,CASSVAISGGPSYNEQFF,TGTGCCAGCAGCGTAGCTATATCGGGAGGGCCTTCCTACAATGAGCAGTTCTTC
TRBD1,TRBV19,.,TRBJ1-5,CASNDREGPQHF,TGTGCCAGTAACGACAGGGAAGGGCCCCAGCATTTT
.,TRBV4-1,few,TRBJ1-6,CASSQDRMRNSPLHF,TGCGCCAGCAGCCAAGACAGGATGAGGAATTCACCCCTCCACTTT
.,TRBV18,.,TRBJ1-4,CASSPPGSLREKLFF,TGTGCCAGCTCACCACCGGGCTCATTAAGGGAAAAACTGTTTTTT
.,TRBV2,.,TRBJ2-1,CASSELEEQFF,TGTGCCAGCAGTGAACTGGAGGAGCAGTTCTTC
TRBD2,TRBV9,many,TRBJ2-7,CASSVGAGTYEQYF,TGTGCCAGCAGCGTCGGAGCGGGGACCTACGAGCAGTACTTC
.,TRBV19,.,TRBJ2-5,CASSISGYQETQYF,TGTGCCAGTAGTATTTCTGGGTACCAAGAGACCCAGTACTTC
.,TRBV7-2,.,TRBJ2-7,CASSLGADTYEQYF,TGTGCCAGCAGCTTGGGAGCGGATACCTACGAGCAGTACTTC
.,TRBV7-8,once,TRBJ2-3,CASSLTTTTDTQYF,TGTGCCAGCAGCTTGACGACAACCACAGATACGCAGTATTTT
TRBD1,TRBV2,.,TRBJ1-3,CASSRQGPGNTIYF,TGTGCCAGCAGCCGACAGGGTCCCGGAAACACCATATATTTT
.,TRBV11-3,.,TRBJ1-1,CASSLTVNTEAFF,TGTGCCAGCAGCTTGACAGTGAACACTGAAGCTTTCTTT
.,TRBV28,.,TRBJ1-4,CASSLFMTGHHEKLFF,TGTGCCAGCAGTTTATTCATGACGGGACACCACGAAAAACTGTTTTTT
.,TRBV7-2,few,TRBJ1-3,CASSLGPPQEERNTIYF,TGTGCCAGCAGCTTAGGGCCTCCACAGGAGGAGCGAAACACCATATATTTT
.,TRBV6-6,.,TRBJ1-5,CASSYYFSNQPQHF,TGTGCCAGCAGTTACTATTTTAGCAATCAGCCCCAGCATTTT
TRBD1,TRBV28,few,TRBJ1-2,CASSSGTGTAPYGYTF,TGTGCCAGCAGTTCAGGGACCGGGACAGCTCCCTATGGCTACACCTTC
TRBD2,TRBV9,few,TRBJ2-1,CASSTTSGNHYNEQFF,TGTGCCAGCAGCACGACTAGCGGGAACCACTACAATGAGCAGTTCTTC
.,TRBV7-9,.,TRBJ1-3,CASRDLRNPPPRNTIYF,TGTGCCAGCAGGGACTTGCGAAACCCTCCTCCTCGAAACACCATATATTTT
TRBD2,TRBV19,.,TRBJ2-5,CASSHSPLAEPQETQYF,TGTGCCAGTAGTCATTCCCCACTAGCGGAGCCTCAAGAGACCCAGTACTTC
TRBD2,TRBV7-6,once,TRBJ2-7,CASSSSGRSSYEQYF,TGTGCCAGCAGCTCTAGCGGGAGAAGCTCCTACGAGCAGTACTTC
TRBD1,TRBV7-2,.,TRBJ1-5,CASSYDRAYQPQHF,TGTGCCAGCAGCTATGACAGGGCGTATCAGCCCCAGCATTTT
TRBD1,TRBV7-6,.,TRBJ1-2,CASSSGGDYGYTF,TGTGCCAGCAGCTCAGGGGGCGACTATGGCTACACCTTC
TRBD1,TRBV10-3,.,TRBJ2-7,CAISGGTGTYEQYF,TGTGCCATCAGTGGGGGGACAGGAACCTACGAGCAGTACTTC
TRBD2,TRBV2,.,TRBJ2-5,CASSGGAGFQETQYF,TGTGCCAGCAGCGGAGGAGCGGGATTCCAAGAGACCCAGTACTTC